Listed here are 27 T cell receptor beta chains from one sample, sequenced in a study of blood T cell repertoires in COVID-19. The repertoire was sequenced with immunoSEQ multiplex PCR; TCRdb's copy has only in-frame clones and lacks some. The sample holds roughly 200,000 clones, approximately 90% seen once. Source material: peripheral blood. Every receptor here comes from a man aged 60 to 75 who had recovered from COVID-19.

The V and J genes are TRBV18 and TRBJ2-2, with D tentatively TRBD2 (5 bases). The CDR3 length is 16 residues. Germline-derived CDR1 and CDR2 are KGHSH and LQKENI. The ends were cut back, 3 bases at V and 5 bases at J, with 16 bases in the middle. The chain's CDR3 is CASSPPGSPLTGELFF. Here the CDR3 DNA reads TGTGCCAGCTCACCGCCGGGAAGCCCTTTGACCGGGGAGCTGTTTTTT.

This chain connects TRBV15 to TRBJ2-7; D unclear. The CDR3 length is 14 residues. Germline CDR1 is LNHNV and CDR2 is YYDKDF (reference sequence). The V and J ends lost 0 bases and 2 bases respectively, with 8 bases between them. CDR3 sequence (DNA): TGTGCCACCAGCAGAGAATCACAGACCTACGAGCAGTACTTC. Its protein is CATSRESQTYEQYF.

J is TRBJ2-7 and V is TRBV7-2; D may be TRBD2 (5 bases). The V gene's germline CDR1 is SGHTA and CDR2 FQGNSA. The germline V and J ends were trimmed by 0 bases and 0 bases, with 9 bases remaining between them. This CDR3 comprises 15 residues. CDR3 coding DNA: TGTGCCAGCAGCTTAGCTAGCGCCACCTCCTACGAGCAGTACTTC. Its translation: CASSLASATSYEQYF. The whole variable domain, remainder taken from reference TRBV7-2 and TRBJ2-7, is GAGVSQSPSNKVTEKGKDVELRCDPISGHTALYWYRQSLGQGLEFLIYFQGNSAPDKSGLPSDRFSAERTGGSVSTLTIQRTQQEDSAVYLCASSLASATSYEQYFGPGTRLTVT.

This clone appeared a single time. J is TRBJ1-5 and V is TRBV13, with TRBD1 matching over 8 bases. The CDR3 is made up of 16 amino acids. Trimming removed 5 bases from V and 5 bases from J; junction bases left unmatched: 11. CDR1 PRHDT and CDR2 FYEKMQ come from the germline V gene (reference sequence). CDR3 sequence reads: CASSTRSGGEYQPQHF. The CDR3, as DNA: TGTGCCAGCAGCACAAGATCAGGGGGCGAGTATCAGCCCCAGCATTTT.

The chain couples TRBV30 to TRBJ2-1; 9 nucleotides match TRBD2. Germline CDR1 reads GTSNPN; CDR2 reads SVGIG (reference sequence). V was clipped by 2 bases and J by 9 bases; unmatched bases: 8. This CDR3 has 14 amino acids. Here the CDR3 reads CAWSNGGGESEQFF. The DNA for the CDR3 is TGTGCCTGGAGTAATGGCGGGGGGGAGAGTGAGCAGTTCTTC.

This sequence joins TRBV9 and TRBJ1-3; TRBD1 might be the D (5 bases). Trimming shortened V by 4 bases and J by 3 bases, and 11 bases separated the two germline ends. The CDR3 runs 14 residues. CDR1 is SGDLS and CDR2 is YYNGEE in the germline V gene. The CDR3 here is CASSIGTGGNTIYF. DNA for the CDR3: TGTGCCAGCAGCATCGGGACTGGTGGAAACACCATATATTTT.

In DNA form, the CDR3 reads TGTGCCAGCAGACACAGCGGGAGTAGCTACAATGAGCAGTTCTTC. Translation: CASRHSGSSYNEQFF. The chain links TRBV3-1 (or the pseudogene TRBV3-2) to TRBJ2-1, with 8 nucleotides matching TRBD2. CDR3 length: 15 residues. The ends lost 6 bases at V and 3 bases at J; junction bases unmatched: 7. Looked up from germline, CDR1 is LGHDT and CDR2 is YNNKEL (reference sequence).

The chain joins TRBV9 to TRBJ2-3, with TRBD1 matching over 8 bases. The junction had 5 bases not matched to a gene; V was cut back by 4 bases and J by 4 bases. Germline assignment: CDR1 SGDLS and CDR2 YYNGEE. The length of the CDR3 is 14 residues. CDR3 region: CASSLDRGADTQYF. The CDR3 bases are TGTGCCAGCAGCCTCGACAGGGGCGCAGATACGCAGTATTTT.

This clone was counted a few times. V and J are TRBV13 and TRBJ1-2; 7 positions match TRBD1. This CDR3 contains 16 residues. V was pared by 4 bases and J by 2 bases, with 10 bases of the junction left unmatched. CDR1 is PRHDT and CDR2 is FYEKMQ in the germline V gene (reference sequence). Here the CDR3 DNA reads TGTGCCAGCAGCTCGGGGGGGGACAGAGGGAACTATGGCTACACCTTC. Its protein product is CASSSGGDRGNYGYTF.

The V call is TRBV10-3, the J call TRBJ1-1; tentatively, D is TRBD1 (6 bases). Germline CDR1 reads ENHRY; CDR2 reads SYGVKD. This CDR3 has 17 amino acids. V was pared by 0 bases and J by 1 base, with 15 bases between. CDR3 DNA sequence: TGTGCCATCAGTGAGTCCCCGACAGGAACTTCGAACACTGAAGCTTTCTTT. Translating gives CAISESPTGTSNTEAFF.

The count of this clone is one. This chain links TRBV5-5 with TRBJ2-1, with a tentative D call TRBD1 (5 bases). Trimming removed 0 bases from V and 0 bases from J, with 10 bases in between. Germline V gene lookup returns CDR1 SGHKS and CDR2 YYEKEE (reference sequence). This CDR3 has 16 amino acids. DNA for the CDR3: TGTGCCAGCAGCTTGGGACAGTCCACCTCCTACAATGAGCAGTTCTTC. It yields the protein CASSLGQSTSYNEQFF.

The chain links TRBV24-1 to TRBJ2-5, with D possibly being TRBD2 (6 bases). This CDR3 region has 15 residues. Germline V gene lookup returns CDR1 KGHDR and CDR2 SFDVKD. V gave up 3 bases and J gave up 6 bases, with 16 bases separating them. CDR3 residues: CATSDSGRDSKTQYF. DNA of the CDR3: TGTGCCACCAGTGATAGCGGCAGGGACTCAAAGACCCAGTACTTC.

The gene calls are TRBV7-3 and TRBJ2-2; 13 bases fit TRBD2. The J segment lost 9 bases and the V segment lost 2 bases, leaving 9 bases of the junction unmatched. CDR3 length equals 17 residues. Germline lookup yields CDR1 SGHTA and CDR2 FQGTGA. The CDR3 DNA follows: TGTGCCAGCAGCTTAGTGGCAGGACTAGCGGGGGTCCGGGAGCTGTTTTTT. Its protein is CASSLVAGLAGVRELFF.

The V and J genes are TRBV24-1 and TRBJ2-1, with 8 nucleotides matching TRBD2. The CDR3 has 18 residues. Unmatched junction bases numbered 15, after V lost 4 bases and J lost 5 bases. Germline V gives CDR1 KGHDR, CDR2 SFDVKD. The CDR3 sequence is CATSDSQTGRAGDNEQFF. The CDR3 DNA reads as TGTGCCACCAGTGACTCTCAAACCGGGAGGGCCGGAGACAATGAGCAGTTCTTC.

The CDR3 nucleotides read TGTGCCAGCAGTACAGGTGAATGGTCCGGGGAGCTGTTTTTT. Residues: CASSTGEWSGELFF. This chain joins TRBV7-2 and TRBJ2-2; tentative D call: TRBD1 (5 bases). The ends were cut back, 6 bases at V and 6 bases at J, with 14 bases in the middle. The CDR3 has 14 residues. The germline V gene encodes CDR1 SGHTA and CDR2 FQGNSA.

The chain couples TRBV5-4 to TRBJ2-7; 7 positions agree with TRBD1. J gave up 4 bases and V 2 bases, and 9 bases lay outside the gene matches. This CDR3 contains 15 residues. Germline V lookup: CDR1 SGHNT, CDR2 YYREEE (reference sequence). For the CDR3, the DNA is TGTGCCAGCAGCTTAGCAGGACAGGCGAGATACGAGCAGTACTTC. This encodes CASSLAGQARYEQYF.

This clone was counted once. This sequence joins TRBV6-5 and TRBJ2-4; D is possibly TRBD1 (6 bases). CDR1 is MNHEY and CDR2 is SVGAGI in the germline V gene. The V end lost 8 bases, the J end lost 2 bases, and 7 bases lay between the germline ends. This CDR3 has 12 residues. CDR3 loop: CASGGTKNIQYF. The CDR3 coding sequence is TGTGCCAGCGGGGGCACCAAAAACATTCAGTACTTC.

CDR3 amino acids: CASSLAGTANTEAFF. The CDR3 DNA reads as TGTGCCAGCAGTTTAGCCGGGACAGCGAACACTGAAGCTTTCTTT. The chain carries TRBV2 and TRBJ1-1; 7 nucleotides align to TRBD1. Looked up from germline, CDR1 is SNHLY and CDR2 is FYNNEI. The trim removed 5 bases at V and 1 base at J, leaving 7 bases unmatched. The CDR3 length is 15 residues.

This clone was counted a few times. V and J are TRBV29-1 and TRBJ2-2; D call uncertain. The germline CDR1 and CDR2 sequences are SQVTM and ANQGSEA. This CDR3 region has 13 residues. Deletions cut 4 bases from V and 1 base from J, with 7 bases between. This CDR3 reads CSVVNGNTGELFF. The CDR3 DNA reads as TGCAGCGTTGTTAACGGGAACACCGGGGAGCTGTTTTTT.

V usage is TRBV19 and J usage is TRBJ2-5, with a possible D match to TRBD1 (6 bases). Trimming left V 6 bases short and J 2 bases short, with 16 bases between. Germline CDR1 and CDR2: LNHDA and SQIVND (reference sequence). CDR3 length: 15 amino acids. CDR3 loop: CASSVGTYKQETQYF. In DNA, the CDR3 is TGTGCCAGTAGCGTGGGGACATACAAGCAAGAGACCCAGTACTTC.

This sequence joins TRBV7-8 and TRBJ1-1; no clear D gene. CDR3 size: 15 residues. The V end lost 0 bases, the J end lost 2 bases, and 10 bases lay between the germline ends. CDR1 and CDR2 from the germline V gene are SGHVS and FQNEAQ. CDR3 sequence: CASSLALEGNTEAFF. Here the CDR3 DNA reads TGTGCCAGCAGCTTAGCGTTAGAGGGAAACACTGAAGCTTTCTTT.

The chain is built from TRBV6-5 and TRBJ1-2; TRBD1 matches 7 bases. J was trimmed by 4 bases and V by 7 bases; bases with no gene match: 6. The CDR3 consists of 13 residues. The germline V gene encodes CDR1 MNHEY and CDR2 SVGAGI. For the CDR3, the DNA is TGTGCCAGCAAAGTACAGGGGTCCTATGGCTACACCTTC. Its translation is CASKVQGSYGYTF.

The chain is built from TRBV29-1 and TRBJ1-5; 8 nucleotides agree with TRBD1. The CDR3 is 12 amino acids. The germline gives CDR1 SQVTM, CDR2 ANQGSEA. The V and J ends lost 4 bases and 5 bases, in that order; junction bases with no gene match: 1. CDR3 sequence (DNA): TGCAGCGTTGCAGGGGGCGATCAGCCCCAGCATTTT. This encodes CSVAGGDQPQHF.

The chain joins TRBV3-1 (or the pseudogene TRBV3-2) to TRBJ2-7, with D tentatively TRBD2 (6 bases). The CDR3 is 17 amino acids. CDR1 and CDR2 (germline): LGHDT, YNNKEL (reference sequence). V lost 1 base and J 5 bases, leaving 21 bases between the germline ends. The CDR3 spells CASSQAPAGGSGDEQYF. The CDR3 DNA follows: TGTGCCAGCAGCCAAGCCCCGGCAGGAGGGTCTGGGGACGAGCAGTACTTC.

DNA for the CDR3: TGTGCCAGCAGTGGTAGCGGGGGGGCCTACAATGAGCAGTTCTTC. This sequence encodes CASSGSGGAYNEQFF. The chain has TRBV6-4 and TRBJ2-1, with 11 bases fitting TRBD2. Trimming took 4 bases from V and 2 from J; bases not matched to a gene: 1. Germline lookup yields CDR1 MRHNA and CDR2 SNTAGT. This CDR3 comprises 15 residues.

The chain is built from TRBV18 and TRBJ1-6; D gene uncertain. The V end lost 2 bases, the J end lost 0 bases, and 11 bases lay between the germline ends. The CDR3 spans 17 residues. Germline V gives CDR1 KGHSH, CDR2 LQKENI. CDR3 residues: CASSPTPLSSYNSPLHF. CDR3 DNA sequence: TGTGCCAGCTCACCAACCCCCCTAAGCTCCTATAATTCACCCCTCCACTTT.

The V call is TRBV6-2 or TRBV6-3, the J call TRBJ2-7; 8 bases are shared with TRBD2. The CDR3 covers 14 residues. V was clipped by 5 bases and J by 3 bases; unmatched bases: 6. CDR1 MNHEY and CDR2 SVGEGT come from the germline V gene. CDR3 nucleotide sequence: TGTGCCAGCAGTGTAAGCGGGAGTCTCTACGAGCAGTACTTC. Encoded protein: CASSVSGSLYEQYF.